These 11 T cell receptor beta chains were sequenced from one sample in a study of PD-1 blockade in classical Hodgkin lymphoma. The method was immunoSEQ multiplex PCR; TCRdb's version includes in-frame clones alone and lacks a portion of them. The data show under 80,000 clones, roughly two thirds seen once. Every one of the patients relapsed after autologous stem cell transplantation (brentuximab vedotin exposure was variable). The sequencing here drew on peripheral blood mononuclear cells (PBMCs), taken before the second cycle of nivolumab. All receptors come from a human donor with classical Hodgkin lymphoma.

The chain employs TRBV6-1 and TRBJ1-4; TRBD1 agrees at 7 bases. The CDR3 totals 10 residues. From germline, CDR1 is MNHNS and CDR2 SASEGT. Trimming removed 4 bases from V and 17 bases from J; junction bases left unmatched: 4. The DNA of the CDR3 is TGTGCCAGCAGTGCAGACAGGGCTTTTTTT. This codes for CASSADRAFF.

The V call is TRBV10-3, the J call TRBJ2-1; TRBD2 is a possible D gene (6 bases). Trimming removed 4 bases at V and 7 bases at J, with 11 bases between. The CDR3 is 13 residues long. Germline V gene data show CDR1 as ENHRY and CDR2 as SYGVKD. The CDR3 DNA is TGTGCCATCAGTGTCCCTGGAGGGAATGAGCAGTTCTTC. Amino acid sequence: CAISVPGGNEQFF.

The V and J genes are TRBV29-1 and TRBJ2-5; the D call may be TRBD1 or TRBD2 (5 bases each). The CDR3 sequence is 12 residues long. Per the germline V gene, CDR1 is SQVTM and CDR2 is ANQGSEA. Trimming cost V 5 bases and J 4 bases, with 11 bases left between them. The CDR3 loop is CSVNEGLETQYF. DNA of the CDR3: TGCAGCGTTAACGAGGGGCTAGAGACCCAGTACTTC. Full variable domain (remainder filled in from reference TRBV29-1 and TRBJ2-5): SAVISQKPSRDICQRGTSLTIQCQVDSQVTMMFWYRQQPGQSLTLIATANQGSEATYESGFVIDKFPISRPNLTFSTLTVSNMSPEDSSIYLCSVNEGLETQYFGPGTRLLVL.

This clone was seen more than once but under ten times. The chain combines TRBV21-1 with TRBJ2-6; TRBD1 is the table's D call, not checked against the DNA. TRBV21-1 is termed a pseudogene. CDR3 length: 16 amino acids. This CDR3 reads CASSLQGKAGANVLTF. The CDR3 coding sequence is TGTGCCAGCAGCCTACAGGGAAAAGCTGGGGCCAACGTCCTGACTTTC.

This chain connects TRBV11-2 to TRBJ1-4; a weak D match, TRBD1 (5 bases). CDR1 is SGHAT, CDR2 FQNNGV, per germline. V dropped 8 bases and J dropped 3 bases, with 13 bases sitting between them. This CDR3 is 14 amino acids long. As DNA, the CDR3 is TGTGCCAGCGCTAGGGGTATCGCTAATGAAAAACTGTTTTTT. Translation gives CASARGIANEKLFF.

The V and J genes are TRBV18 and TRBJ1-2, with D possibly TRBD1 on 5 matching bases. The V gene's germline CDR1 is KGHSH and CDR2 LQKENI. Trimming took 2 bases from V and 1 from J, leaving 11 bases between them. This CDR3 comprises 15 residues. CDR3 amino acids: CASSPEQGLNYGYTF. The CDR3, as DNA: TGTGCCAGCTCACCAGAGCAGGGCCTTAACTATGGCTACACCTTC.

This sequence joins TRBV6-1 and TRBJ1-2; D gene uncertain. This CDR3 comprises 14 residues. With 6 bases removed from V and 2 bases from J, the gap between germline ends came to 13 bases. Per germline, CDR1 MNHNS and CDR2 SASEGT. The CDR3 loop is CASRAEPPNYGYTF. The CDR3 DNA follows: TGTGCCAGCAGGGCTGAACCACCAAACTATGGCTACACCTTC.

Only a few counts were recorded for this clone. The rearrangement uses TRBV6-5 and TRBJ2-1; TRBD2 agrees at 9 bases. Unmatched junction bases numbered 12, after V lost 2 bases and J lost 10 bases. Germline V CDR1 and CDR2: MNHEY, SVGAGI. CDR3 size: 16 residues. The CDR3 loop is CASSYLVAGGPEEQFF. The CDR3, as DNA: TGTGCCAGCAGTTACCTCGTGGCGGGAGGGCCGGAAGAGCAGTTCTTC.

The chain is built from TRBV6-6 and TRBJ1-3; no clear D gene. Germline assignment: CDR1 MNHNY and CDR2 SVGAGI (reference sequence). Trimming took off 5 bases at V and 4 bases at J, with 12 bases between the two ends. The CDR3 runs 14 residues. Written as DNA, the CDR3 is TGTGCCAGCAGTCCCCTTGGGATCGGAAACACCATATATTTT. Translated, it gives CASSPLGIGNTIYF.

The chain's CDR3 is CASSLGTAKGNTIYF. The CDR3 DNA sequence: TGTGCCAGCAGCTTAGGGACCGCTAAAGGAAACACCATATATTTT. V gene TRBV7-8 combines with J gene TRBJ1-3, with D uncertain. Germline lookup yields CDR1 SGHVS and CDR2 FQNEAQ. The CDR3 consists of 15 residues. The V end was cut by 1 base, the J end by 4 bases, with 11 bases between.

This rearrangement joins TRBV1 to TRBJ2-3; no check of the table's D call, TRBD2, against the DNA was made. TRBV1 is reported as a pseudogene. The CDR3 consists of 20 residues. This CDR3 is CTSSQDQEVSGRAGADTQYF. CDR3 sequence (DNA): TGCACCAGCAGCCAAGATCAGGAGGTTAGCGGGAGGGCCGGGGCAGATACGCAGTATTTT.